Reported below is one TCR beta chain. Its antigen is undetermined. This record comes from a study of identical twins. TCRdb recomputed calls from the 5' RACE reads with MiXCR, one row per CDR3 protein. Of 1.5 million to 2 million distinct CDR3 sequences in the sample, less than 35% were seen once. The CDR3 is 14 amino acids. V lost 2 bases to trimming and J lost 2 bases, with 9 bases between them. The germline V gene encodes CDR1 ENHRY and CDR2 SYGVKD. Regarding the study as a whole: With monozygotic twins, out-of-frame TCR alpha sharing exceeded what models estimated. Cross-sectional statistics underpinned the conclusions; the same donors were not followed. Beta clonotypes that were abundant in cord blood contained fewer insertions, a pattern absent from memory repertoires.

V is TRBV10-3 and J is TRBJ1-2, with TRBD1 as a possible D gene (5 bases). Source material: cord blood. This receptor was obtained from a newborn girl in good health. CDR3 sequence (DNA): TGTGCCATCAGTGAGGGATGGGGGAACTATGGCTACACCTTC. Translation: CAISEGWGNYGYTF.